This T cell receptor beta chain was recovered during a study of blood T cell repertoires in COVID-19. About the research overall: Sample material is recorded as cDNA or gDNA derived from T cells, B-cell-depleted T cells, or PBMCs.

The assay was immunoSEQ multiplex PCR, and TCRdb's table has in-frame clones only and misses some. Here the sample spans roughly 130,000 clones, around 83% being singletons. The clonotype was recovered from a woman aged 45-59 years with acute or convalescent COVID-19. The sequenced sample was peripheral blood.

CDR3 bases: TGTGCCAGCAGCCCGACCTCGGGGGAGAACTACGAGCAGTACTTC. This translates into CASSPTSGENYEQYF. This chain links TRBV11-2 with TRBJ2-7, with D maybe TRBD2 (6 bases). V lost 5 bases and J lost 3, with 17 bases in between. Germline lookup yields CDR1 SGHAT and CDR2 FQNNGV. This CDR3 comprises 15 residues.